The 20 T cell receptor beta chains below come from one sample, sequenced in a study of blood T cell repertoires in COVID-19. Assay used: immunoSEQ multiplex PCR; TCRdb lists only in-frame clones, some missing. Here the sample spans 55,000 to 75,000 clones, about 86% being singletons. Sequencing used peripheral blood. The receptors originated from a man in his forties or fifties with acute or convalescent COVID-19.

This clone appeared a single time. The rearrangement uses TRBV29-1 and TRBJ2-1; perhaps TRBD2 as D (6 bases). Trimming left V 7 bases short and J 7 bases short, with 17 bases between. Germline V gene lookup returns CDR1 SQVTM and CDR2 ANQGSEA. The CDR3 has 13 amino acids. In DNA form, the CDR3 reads TGCAGCGCGATAACGGGAGTGGAAAATGAGCAGTTCTTC. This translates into CSAITGVENEQFF.

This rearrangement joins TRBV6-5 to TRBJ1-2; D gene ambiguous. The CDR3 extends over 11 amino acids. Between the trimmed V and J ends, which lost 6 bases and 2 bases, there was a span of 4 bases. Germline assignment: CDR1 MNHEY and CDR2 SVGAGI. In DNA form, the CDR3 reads TGTGCCAGCAGGCAGAACTATGGCTACACCTTC. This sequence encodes CASRQNYGYTF.

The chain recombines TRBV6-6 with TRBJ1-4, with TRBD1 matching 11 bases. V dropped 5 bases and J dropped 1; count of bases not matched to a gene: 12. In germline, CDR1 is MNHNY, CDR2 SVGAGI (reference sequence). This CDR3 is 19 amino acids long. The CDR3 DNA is TGTGCCAGCAGTCGCATCGGGACAGGGGGGCCTGAAACTAATGAAAAACTGTTTTTT. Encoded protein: CASSRIGTGGPETNEKLFF.

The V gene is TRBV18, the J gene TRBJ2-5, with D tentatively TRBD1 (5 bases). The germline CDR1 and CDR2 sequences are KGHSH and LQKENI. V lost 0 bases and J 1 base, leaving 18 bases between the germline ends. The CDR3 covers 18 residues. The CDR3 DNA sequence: TGTGCCAGCTCACCACCGATGAGTAGTTCGACAGTCCAAGAGACCCAGTACTTC. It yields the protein CASSPPMSSSTVQETQYF.

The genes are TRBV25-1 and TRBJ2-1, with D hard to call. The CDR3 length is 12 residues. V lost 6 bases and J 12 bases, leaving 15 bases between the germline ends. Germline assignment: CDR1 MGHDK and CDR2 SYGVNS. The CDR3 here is CASRADVRGQFF. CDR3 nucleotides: TGTGCCAGCAGGGCCGACGTGAGAGGGCAGTTCTTC.

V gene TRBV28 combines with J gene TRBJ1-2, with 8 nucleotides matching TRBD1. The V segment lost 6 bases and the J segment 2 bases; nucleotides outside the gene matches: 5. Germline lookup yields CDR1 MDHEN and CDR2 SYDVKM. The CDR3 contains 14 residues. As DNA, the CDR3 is TGTGCCAGCAGGCCGGACAGGGACAACTATGGCTACACCTTC. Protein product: CASRPDRDNYGYTF.

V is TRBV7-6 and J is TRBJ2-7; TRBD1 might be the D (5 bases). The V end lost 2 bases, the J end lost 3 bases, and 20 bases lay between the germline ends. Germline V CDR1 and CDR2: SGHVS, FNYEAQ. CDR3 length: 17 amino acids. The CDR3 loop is CASSLFFSQGANYEQYF. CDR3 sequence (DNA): TGTGCCAGCAGCTTATTCTTTTCGCAAGGGGCAAACTACGAGCAGTACTTC.

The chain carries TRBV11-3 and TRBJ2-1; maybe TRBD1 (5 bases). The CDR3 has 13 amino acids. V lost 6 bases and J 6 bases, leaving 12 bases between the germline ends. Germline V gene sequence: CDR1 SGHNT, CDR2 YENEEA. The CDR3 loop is CASSGGARNEQFF. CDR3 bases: TGTGCCAGCAGTGGTGGGGCACGCAATGAGCAGTTCTTC.

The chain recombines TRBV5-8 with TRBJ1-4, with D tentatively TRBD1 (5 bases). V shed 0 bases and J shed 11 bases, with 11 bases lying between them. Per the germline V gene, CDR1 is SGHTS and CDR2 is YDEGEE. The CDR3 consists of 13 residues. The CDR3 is CASSLDQGQKLFF. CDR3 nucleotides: TGTGCCAGCAGCTTGGACCAGGGCCAGAAACTGTTTTTT.

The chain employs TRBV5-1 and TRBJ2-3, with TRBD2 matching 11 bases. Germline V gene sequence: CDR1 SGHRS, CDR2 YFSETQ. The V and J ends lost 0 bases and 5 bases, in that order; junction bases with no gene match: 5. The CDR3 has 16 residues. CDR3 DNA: TGCGCCAGCAGCTTGGGTATCGGGACTAGCGGAGATACGCAGTATTTT. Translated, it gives CASSLGIGTSGDTQYF.

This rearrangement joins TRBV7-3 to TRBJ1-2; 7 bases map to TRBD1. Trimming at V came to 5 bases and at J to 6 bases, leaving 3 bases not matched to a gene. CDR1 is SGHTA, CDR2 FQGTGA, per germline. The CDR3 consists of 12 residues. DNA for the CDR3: TGTGCCAGCAGCCTTCAGGGGGATGGCTACACCTTC. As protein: CASSLQGDGYTF.

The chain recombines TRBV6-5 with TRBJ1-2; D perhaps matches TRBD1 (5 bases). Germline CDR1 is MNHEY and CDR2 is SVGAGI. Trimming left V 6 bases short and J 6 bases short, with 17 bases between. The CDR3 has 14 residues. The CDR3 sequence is CASSDLFQGNGYTF. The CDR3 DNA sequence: TGTGCCAGCAGCGACTTATTTCAGGGAAATGGCTACACCTTC.

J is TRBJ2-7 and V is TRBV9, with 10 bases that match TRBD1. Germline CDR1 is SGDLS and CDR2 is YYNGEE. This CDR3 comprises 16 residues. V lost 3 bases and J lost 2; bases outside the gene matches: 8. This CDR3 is CASSASGTGVPYEQYF. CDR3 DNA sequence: TGTGCCAGCAGCGCCTCCGGGACAGGGGTCCCCTACGAGCAGTACTTC.

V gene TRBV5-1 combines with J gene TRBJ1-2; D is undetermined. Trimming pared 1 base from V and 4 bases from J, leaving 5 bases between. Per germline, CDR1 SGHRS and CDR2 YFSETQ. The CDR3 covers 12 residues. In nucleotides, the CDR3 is TGCGCCAGCAGCTTGTACTCCTATGGCTACACCTTC. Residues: CASSLYSYGYTF.

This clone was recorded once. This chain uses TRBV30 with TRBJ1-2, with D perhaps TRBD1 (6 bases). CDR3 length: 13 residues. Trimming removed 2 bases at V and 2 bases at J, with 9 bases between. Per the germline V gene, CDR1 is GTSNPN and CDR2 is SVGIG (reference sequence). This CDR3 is CAWSRQANYGYTF. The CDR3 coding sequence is TGTGCCTGGAGTCGACAGGCCAACTATGGCTACACCTTC.

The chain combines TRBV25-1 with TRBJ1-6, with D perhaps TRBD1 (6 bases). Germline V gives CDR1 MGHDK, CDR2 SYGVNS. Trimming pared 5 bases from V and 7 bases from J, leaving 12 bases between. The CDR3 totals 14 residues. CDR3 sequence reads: CASSRAGTNSPLHF. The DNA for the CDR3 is TGTGCCAGCAGTAGGGCAGGGACAAATTCACCCCTCCACTTT.

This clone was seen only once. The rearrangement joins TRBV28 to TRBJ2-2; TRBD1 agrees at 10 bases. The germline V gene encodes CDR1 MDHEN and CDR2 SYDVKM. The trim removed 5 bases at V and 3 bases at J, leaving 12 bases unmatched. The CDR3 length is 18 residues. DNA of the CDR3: TGTGCCAGCAGTCTACCGGGACAGGGGTACCCAGACACCGGGGAGCTGTTTTTT. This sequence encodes CASSLPGQGYPDTGELFF.

The CDR3 nucleotides are TGTGCCAGCAGCTTAAGGAGCAGCCATGGCTACACCTTC. It translates to CASSLRSSHGYTF. The chain couples TRBV7-2 to TRBJ1-2; D ambiguous. Per the germline V gene, CDR1 is SGHTA and CDR2 is FQGNSA. CDR3 size: 13 residues. Trimming shortened V by 2 bases and J by 6 bases, and 10 bases separated the two germline ends.

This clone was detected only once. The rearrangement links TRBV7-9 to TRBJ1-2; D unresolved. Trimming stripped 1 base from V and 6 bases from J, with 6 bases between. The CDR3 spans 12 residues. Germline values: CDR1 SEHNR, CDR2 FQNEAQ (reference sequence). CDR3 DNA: TGTGCCAGCAGCTTAGACAGCCATGGCTACACCTTC. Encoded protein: CASSLDSHGYTF.

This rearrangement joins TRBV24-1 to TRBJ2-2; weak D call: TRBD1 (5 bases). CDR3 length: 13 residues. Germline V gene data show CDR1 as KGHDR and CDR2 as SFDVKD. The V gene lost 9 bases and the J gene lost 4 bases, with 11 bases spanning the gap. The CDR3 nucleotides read TGTGCCACCCGGGCCGACAGCACCGGGGAGCTGTTTTTT. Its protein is CATRADSTGELFF.